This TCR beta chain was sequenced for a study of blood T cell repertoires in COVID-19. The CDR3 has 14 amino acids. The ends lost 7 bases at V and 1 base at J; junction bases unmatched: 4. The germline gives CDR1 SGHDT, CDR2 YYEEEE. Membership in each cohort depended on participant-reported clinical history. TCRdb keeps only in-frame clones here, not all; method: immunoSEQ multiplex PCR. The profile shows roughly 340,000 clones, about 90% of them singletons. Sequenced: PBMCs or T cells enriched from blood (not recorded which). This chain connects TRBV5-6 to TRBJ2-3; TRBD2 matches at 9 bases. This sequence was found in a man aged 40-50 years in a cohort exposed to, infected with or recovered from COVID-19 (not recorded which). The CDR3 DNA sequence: TGTGCCAGCGGACCTAGCGGGGGCACAGATACGCAGTATTTT. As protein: CASGPSGGTDTQYF.